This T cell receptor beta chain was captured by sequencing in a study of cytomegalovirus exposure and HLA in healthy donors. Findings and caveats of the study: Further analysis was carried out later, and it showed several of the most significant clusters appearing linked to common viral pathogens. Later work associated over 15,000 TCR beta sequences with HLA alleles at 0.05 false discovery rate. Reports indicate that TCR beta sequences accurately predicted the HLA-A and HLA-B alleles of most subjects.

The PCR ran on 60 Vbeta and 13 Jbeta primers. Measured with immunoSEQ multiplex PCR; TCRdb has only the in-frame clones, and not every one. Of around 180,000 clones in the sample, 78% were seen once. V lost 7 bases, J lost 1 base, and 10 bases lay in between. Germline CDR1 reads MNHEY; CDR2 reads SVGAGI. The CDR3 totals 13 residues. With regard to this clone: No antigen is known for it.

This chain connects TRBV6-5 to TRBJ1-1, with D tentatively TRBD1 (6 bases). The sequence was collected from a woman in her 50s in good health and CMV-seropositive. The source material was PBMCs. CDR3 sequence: CASTLQGNTEAFF. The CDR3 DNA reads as TGTGCCAGCACTTTACAGGGGAACACTGAAGCTTTCTTT.